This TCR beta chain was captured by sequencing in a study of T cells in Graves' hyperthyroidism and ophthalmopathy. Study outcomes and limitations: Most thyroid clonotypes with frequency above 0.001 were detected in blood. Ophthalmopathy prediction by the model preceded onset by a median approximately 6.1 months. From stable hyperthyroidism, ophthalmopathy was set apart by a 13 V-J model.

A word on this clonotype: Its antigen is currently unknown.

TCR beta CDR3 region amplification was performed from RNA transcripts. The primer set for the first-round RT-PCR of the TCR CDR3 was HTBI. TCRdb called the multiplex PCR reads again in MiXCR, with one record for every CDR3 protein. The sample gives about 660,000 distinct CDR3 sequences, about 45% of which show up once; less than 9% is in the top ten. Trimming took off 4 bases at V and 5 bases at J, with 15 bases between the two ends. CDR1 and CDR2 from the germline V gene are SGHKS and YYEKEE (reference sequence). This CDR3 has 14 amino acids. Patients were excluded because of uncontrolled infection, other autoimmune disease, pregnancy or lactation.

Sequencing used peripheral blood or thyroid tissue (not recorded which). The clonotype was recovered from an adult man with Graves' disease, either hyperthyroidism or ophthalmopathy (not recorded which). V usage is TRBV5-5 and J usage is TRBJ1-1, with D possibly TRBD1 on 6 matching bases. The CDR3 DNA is TGTGCCAGCAGCCCCACAGGGAGGTGGACTGAAGCTTTCTTT. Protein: CASSPTGRWTEAFF. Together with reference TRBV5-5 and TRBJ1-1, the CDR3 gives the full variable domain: DAGVTQSPTHLIKTRGQQVTLRCSPISGHKSVSWYQQVLGQGPQFIFQYYEKEERGRGNFPDRFSARQFPNYSSELNVNALLLGDSALYLCASSPTGRWTEAFFGQGTRLTVV.